The T cell receptor beta chain described here comes from a study of T cells in Graves' hyperthyroidism and ophthalmopathy. This clonotype was detected ten times or more. Amplified TCR beta CDR3 regions came from RNA transcripts. The TCR CDR3 was amplified in a first-round RT-PCR using the HTBI primer set. TCRdb independently ran MiXCR on the multiplex PCR reads; one entry per CDR3 protein. This sample has 500,000 to 550,000 distinct CDR3 sequences, with about 20% found just once. Germline CDR1 and CDR2: LNHDA and SQIVND (reference sequence). V lost 1 base, J lost 0 bases, and 6 bases lay in between. The CDR3 length is 14 residues.

The V gene is TRBV19, the J gene TRBJ1-1, with D uncertain. The clonotype comes from a man aged 18-30 years with Graves' hyperthyroidism. Specimen: blood. The CDR3 DNA reads TGTGCCAGTAGTATAGGGGCAATGAACACTGAAGCTTTCTTT. The encoded protein is CASSIGAMNTEAFF.